The 9 T cell receptor beta chains reported below all come from one sample, sequenced in a study of breast tumors, draining lymph nodes, adjacent tissues. Axillary draining lymph nodes of breast cancer patients supplied the node samples. MiXCR was run by TCRdb on the multiplex PCR reads, yielding one entry per CDR3 protein. The table shows some 150,000 distinct CDR3 sequences, with 20% to 25% occurring only once. Specimen: axillary lymph node tissue. These receptors originate from a female donor with breast cancer. Some clones in this sample may be carry-over from other donors' samples.

This clonotype was observed at least ten times. This chain connects TRBV30 to TRBJ2-5; tentative D call: TRBD1 (5 bases). Germline V lookup: CDR1 GTSNPN, CDR2 SVGIG (reference sequence). There are 13 residues in the CDR3. Between the trimmed V and J ends, which lost 3 bases and 2 bases, there was a span of 10 bases. As DNA, the CDR3 is TGTGCCTGGAGGACGGACACACAAGAGACCCAGTACTTC. Protein: CAWRTDTQETQYF.

This clonotype came up many times. The rearrangement uses TRBV5-1 and TRBJ2-7; D might be TRBD2 (5 bases). Trimming stripped 5 bases from V and 2 bases from J, with 11 bases between. This CDR3 is built from 13 residues. Germline V lookup: CDR1 SGHRS, CDR2 YFSETQ. In nucleotides, the CDR3 is TGCGCCAGCAGACGGGAAAGCCCCTACGAGCAGTACTTC. It specifies CASRRESPYEQYF.

This clonotype was seen many times. The chain couples TRBV12-5 to TRBJ2-7; no firm D call. Germline assignment: CDR1 LGHNT and CDR2 FRNRAP. This CDR3 is built from 11 residues. Trimming took off 1 base at V and 3 bases at J, with 1 base between the two ends. CDR3: CASGLDYEQYF. DNA for the CDR3: TGTGCTAGTGGTTTGGACTACGAGCAGTACTTC.

This clonotype was seen a few times. The chain has TRBV6-5 and TRBJ1-6, with D maybe TRBD1 (6 bases). Trimming pared 6 bases from V and 7 bases from J, leaving 16 bases between. The CDR3 contains 15 residues. Germline V lookup: CDR1 MNHEY, CDR2 SVGAGI. The CDR3 sequence is CASSNNRVRNSPLHF. The CDR3 DNA is TGTGCCAGCAGCAACAACAGGGTTAGGAATTCACCCCTCCACTTT.

About this clonotype itself: A much larger clone sits a single nucleotide away, making a read error possible. This CDR3 is CTSSPQSSYEQYF. The CDR3 DNA reads TGTACCAGCTCACCCCAAAGCTCCTACGAGCAGTACTTC. J is TRBJ2-7 and V is TRBV18; D is unclear. Per the germline V gene, CDR1 is KGHSH and CDR2 is LQKENI. The CDR3 spans 13 residues. The full variable domain, in which reference TRBV18 and TRBJ2-7 provide the parts outside the CDR3, is NAGVMQNPRHLVRRRGQEARLRCSPMKGHSHVYWYRQLPEEGLKFMVYLQKENIIDESGMPKERFSAEFPKEGPSILRIQQVVRGDSAAYFCTSSPQSSYEQYFGPGTRLTVT.

This clonotype was seen ten or more times. CDR3 DNA sequence: TGCAGTGCCCGCAGCGGGCTAATCACAGATACGCAGTATTTT. Translating gives CSARSGLITDTQYF. The rearrangement links TRBV20-1 to TRBJ2-3, with D possibly TRBD2 on 6 matching bases. Germline V gene data show CDR1 as DFQATT and CDR2 as SNEGSKA (reference sequence). This CDR3 has 14 amino acids. V was clipped by 6 bases and J by 2 bases, with 15 bases between them.

This clonotype appeared many times. The chain employs TRBV6-2 or TRBV6-3 and TRBJ2-3; D is unclear. This CDR3 contains 15 residues. V was trimmed by 2 bases and J by 4 bases, leaving 13 bases between them. CDR1 is MNHEY, CDR2 SVGEGT, per germline. This CDR3 is CASSYTVGRSDTQYF. In DNA form, the CDR3 reads TGTGCCAGCAGTTACACGGTGGGCAGGTCAGATACGCAGTATTTT.

Concerning this clonotype itself: A much larger clone is a single base away; this may be a read error. The rearrangement links TRBV7-9 to TRBJ2-1; 7 bases map to TRBD1. This CDR3 is built from 15 residues. Germline CDR1 is SEHNR and CDR2 is FQNEAQ (reference sequence). Trimming cost V 6 bases and J 1 base; bases outside gene matches: 6. The CDR3 bases are TGTGCCAGCAGAGCGACAGGGAGATCCTACAATGAGCAGTTCTTC. Translated: CASRATGRSYNEQFF.

This chain links TRBV10-2 with TRBJ1-1; D gene uncertain. Per germline, CDR1 WSHSY and CDR2 SAAADI. The CDR3 has 12 residues. V dropped 8 bases and J dropped 0 bases, with 7 bases sitting between them. The CDR3 region has the DNA TGCGCCAGCTCCCAGATGAACACTGAAGCTTTCTTT. Translation: CASSQMNTEAFF.